This TCR beta chain came from a study of cytomegalovirus exposure and HLA in healthy donors. Study information: From donors who were HLA-typed, an early data release held around 85 million unique TCRs. Of several hundred genotyped donors, approximately 84% clustered with self-reported Caucasian donors. Study results and caveats: Highly shared sequence variants in one cluster were likely a sequencing artifact.

PCR used 60 Vbeta primers and 13 Jbeta primers. Generated by immunoSEQ multiplex PCR, the TCRdb table keeps only in-frame clones and is missing some. This table holds about 120,000 clones, about three quarters found once. Germline V gene lookup returns CDR1 SGHVS and CDR2 FQNEAQ. The CDR3 contains 12 residues. Trimming removed 6 bases from V and 3 bases from J, with 8 bases in between. All donors participated as healthy donors of bone marrow. Of note for this clone: Its target is not known.

The sample consisted of PBMCs. The receptor's source is a woman aged 40 to 49 in good health and CMV-seropositive. The rearrangement joins TRBV7-8 to TRBJ1-1; perhaps TRBD1 as D (5 bases). The CDR3, as DNA: TGTGCCAGCAGAAGGGGCGACACTGAAGCTTTCTTT. Translating it yields CASRRGDTEAFF.